This is a list of T cell receptor beta chains from one sample in a study of Graves' ophthalmopathy and Graves' hyperthyroidism. TCRdb reprocessed the multiplex PCR reads via MiXCR and lists one record per CDR3 protein. The sample gives over a million distinct CDR3 sequences, about 40% of which show up once; more than 9.5% is in the top ten. Sequenced input: peripheral blood or thyroid tissue (not recorded which). The receptors come from an adult man with Graves' hyperthyroidism. CDR3s include the opening cysteine and the closing phenylalanine or tryptophan. Fields, in order: V gene, J gene, D gene, clone size, CDR3 protein, CDR3 DNA. A D gene is named only where the DNA matches it firmly. Size is omitted from some rows. Given values are once, few, many or a class for expanded clones.

>TRBV15|TRBJ1-6|NA|once
CATDPGLGSYNSPLHF
TGTGCCACCGATCCGGGGTTGGGCTCCTATAATTCACCCCTCCACTTT
>TRBV9|TRBJ1-1|NA|many
CASSEAVGDTEAFF
TGTGCCAGCAGCGAGGCAGTCGGAGATACAGAAGCTTTCTTT
>TRBV7-9|TRBJ2-3|TRBD2|NA
CASSFGAGGPQGTDTQYF
TGTGCCAGCAGCTTCGGAGCGGGAGGGCCACAAGGGACAGATACGCAGTATTTT
>TRBV6-2/TRBV6-3|TRBJ2-5|NA|NA
CASSRPGRETQYF
TGTGCCAGCAGCCGACCCGGGAGAGAGACCCAGTACTTC
>TRBV9|TRBJ1-6|TRBD1|NA
CASSGQGLNNSPLHF
TGTGCCAGCAGCGGACAGGGTTTAAATAATTCACCCCTCCACTTT
>TRBV4-1|TRBJ1-2|NA|many
CASSQVGGAGYTF
TGCGCCAGCAGCCAAGTCGGAGGGGCTGGCTACACCTTC
>TRBV9|TRBJ1-1|NA|NA
CAGSSTPGQNTGAFF
TGTGCCGGCAGTTCTACCCCGGGGCAAAACACTGGAGCTTTCTTT
>TRBV20-1|TRBJ2-7|NA|NA
CSFGQSYEQYF
TGCAGTTTCGGGCAGAGCTACGAGCAGTACTTC
>TRBV11-1|TRBJ2-1|NA|NA
CASSLAGGKLNEQFF
TGTGCCAGCAGCTTAGCGGGTGGTAAATTGAATGAGCAGTTCTTC
>TRBV6-2/TRBV6-3|TRBJ2-7|NA|NA
CASSWNPGAEQYF
TGTGCCAGCAGTTGGAATCCAGGGGCCGAGCAGTACTTC
>TRBV19|TRBJ2-1|NA|NA
CASLGQRGGNEQFF
TGTGCCAGCCTTGGACAGCGAGGGGGCAATGAGCAGTTCTTC
>TRBV14|TRBJ1-2|TRBD1|NA
CASTSSGTGWNYGYTF
TGTGCCAGCACCTCTTCCGGGACAGGGTGGAACTATGGCTACACCTTC
>TRBV24-1|TRBJ1-2|TRBD1|many
CATSEGDRGVYGYTF
TGTGCCACCAGTGAGGGGGACAGGGGGGTCTATGGCTACACCTTC
>TRBV11-2|TRBJ1-4|NA|many
CASSAPGVEKLFF
TGTGCCAGCAGCGCTCCGGGAGTCGAAAAACTGTTTTTT
>TRBV7-2|TRBJ1-3|NA|many
CASSLGLGSHSGNTIYF
TGTGCCAGCAGCTTAGGTCTGGGCAGCCACTCTGGAAACACCATATATTTT
>TRBV15|TRBJ1-5|NA|NA
CATSPRRNNQPQHF
TGTGCCACCAGTCCAAGACGGAACAATCAGCCCCAGCATTTT
>TRBV7-9|TRBJ2-7|TRBD1|few
CASSPDRPPYEQYF
TGTGCCAGCAGCCCGGACAGGCCCCCCTACGAGCAGTACTTC
>TRBV29-1|TRBJ2-5|TRBD2|many
CSVDEPSGRGETQYF
TGCAGCGTTGACGAGCCTAGCGGGAGGGGAGAGACCCAGTACTTC
>TRBV7-9|TRBJ1-5|NA|NA
CASSSPGWDQPQHF
TGTGCCAGCAGCTCCCCCGGTTGGGATCAGCCCCAGCATTTT
>TRBV6-1|TRBJ1-4|TRBD1|NA
CASSEEGTGPEKLFF
TGTGCCAGCAGTGAAGAGGGGACAGGCCCAGAAAAACTGTTTTTT
>TRBV9|TRBJ2-2|NA|NA
CASSQEAGWTGELFF
TGTGCCAGCAGCCAAGAGGCAGGTTGGACCGGGGAGCTGTTTTTT
>TRBV6-5|TRBJ1-2|NA|many
CASSNSRDSQNYGYTF
TGTGCCAGCAGTAACAGCCGGGACTCACAGAACTATGGCTACACCTTC
>TRBV2|TRBJ1-5|TRBD1|many
CASSAFPDRGNQPQHF
TGTGCCAGCAGTGCCTTCCCGGACAGGGGCAATCAGCCCCAGCATTTT
>TRBV29-1|TRBJ1-5|NA|NA
CSVAVGGPGPQHF
TGCAGCGTTGCCGTTGGGGGTCCGGGACCCCAGCATTTT